Included here is one TCR beta chain sequence, with context. TCRdb passed the 5' RACE reads through MiXCR, listing each CDR3 protein once. Seen here are 20,000 to 25,000 distinct CDR3 sequences, less than 40% observed once, and the top ten hold around 2.3%. The CDR3 is 12 amino acids. The germline V and J ends were trimmed by 5 bases and 12 bases, with 16 bases remaining between them. Sequenced input: tumor-infiltrating naive CD4+ T cells sorted from the breast tumor. Subset indicated: naive CD4+ T cells, CD4+CD45RA+CD25-. The chain couples TRBV12-3 or TRBV12-4 to TRBJ1-2; tentative D call: TRBD1 (5 bases). The TCR was taken from a female donor with breast cancer. The CDR3 here is CASSEGLLGNTF. For the CDR3, the DNA is TGTGCCAGCAGTGAGGGGTTACTTGGAAACACCTTC.